Presented here are 15 T cell receptor beta chains from one specimen sequenced in a study of blood T cell repertoires in COVID-19. Data came from immunoSEQ multiplex PCR; TCRdb stores just in-frame clones and leaves some out. The sample contains 200,000 to 300,000 clones, roughly 85% of which appear only once. Sequenced: PBMCs or T cells enriched from blood (not recorded which). The receptor set was obtained from a woman in her forties or fifties with acute COVID-19.

The genes are TRBV19 and TRBJ1-1; D is unclear. The germline V gene encodes CDR1 LNHDA and CDR2 SQIVND (reference sequence). This CDR3 comprises 11 residues. Trimming removed 7 bases at V and 2 bases at J, with 5 bases between. CDR3 protein: CASIFNTEAFF. CDR3 nucleotide sequence: TGTGCCAGTATCTTCAACACTGAAGCTTTCTTT. The full variable domain, rest sourced from reference TRBV19 and TRBJ1-1, is DGGITQSPKYLFRKEGQNVTLSCEQNLNHDAMYWYRQDPGQGLRLIYYSQIVNDFQKGDIAEGYSVSREKKESFPLTVTSAQKNPTAFYLCASIFNTEAFFGQGTRLTVV.

The chain joins TRBV18 to TRBJ1-3; the match to TRBD1 covers 9 bases. Germline V gene lookup returns CDR1 KGHSH and CDR2 LQKENI. The CDR3 loop spans 18 amino acids. The V gene end was trimmed by 3 bases and the J gene end by 2 bases; junction bases not matched to a gene: 11. The CDR3 protein is CASSPPPGQGGPGNTIYF. The CDR3 DNA reads as TGTGCCAGCTCACCGCCTCCGGGACAGGGAGGGCCTGGAAACACCATATATTTT.

This chain joins TRBV2 and TRBJ2-3; D not certain. Germline V gene data show CDR1 as SNHLY and CDR2 as FYNNEI. The length of the CDR3 is 14 residues. Between the trimmed V and J ends, which lost 1 base and 4 bases, there was a span of 9 bases. In nucleotides, the CDR3 is TGTGCCAGCAGTGAAGGTCTAGTGCCAGATACGCAGTATTTT. This codes for CASSEGLVPDTQYF.

The J gene is TRBJ2-7, the V gene TRBV29-1, with TRBD2 matching 9 bases. V was pared by 0 bases and J by 2 bases, with 5 bases of the junction left unmatched. Germline V CDR1 and CDR2: SQVTM, ANQGSEA. The CDR3 has 15 residues. CDR3: CSVEEGSGGTYEQYF. CDR3 DNA sequence: TGCAGCGTTGAAGAGGGGAGCGGGGGGACCTACGAGCAGTACTTC.

V gene TRBV6-2 or TRBV6-3 combines with J gene TRBJ2-7; 7 positions match TRBD1. Germline V gives CDR1 MNHEY, CDR2 SVGEGT. V trimming: 6 bases; J trimming: 4 bases; junction bases outside the gene matches: 12. The length of the CDR3 is 15 residues. CDR3 in DNA: TGTGCCAGCAGCGTCCCACCGGGACAGACATACGAGCAGTACTTC. Translating it yields CASSVPPGQTYEQYF.

The genes are TRBV7-8 and TRBJ1-1; 9 bases line up with TRBD1. Germline V lookup: CDR1 SGHVS, CDR2 FQNEAQ. This CDR3 has 16 amino acids. Trimming at V came to 1 base and at J to 7 bases, leaving 10 bases not matched to a gene. The DNA of the CDR3 is TGTGCCAGCAGCTTAGTTGCGAGGACAGGGGAAATTGAAGCTTTCTTT. Its protein is CASSLVARTGEIEAFF.

The chain joins TRBV3-1 (or the pseudogene TRBV3-2) to TRBJ1-1, with D perhaps TRBD1 (6 bases). CDR1 is LGHDT, CDR2 YNNKEL, per germline (reference sequence). The CDR3 length is 14 residues. V dropped 1 base and J dropped 8 bases, with 14 bases sitting between them. The DNA for the CDR3 is TGTGCCAGCAGCCAAGGAGGGGGGGCCGTAGAAGCTTTCTTT. It codes for CASSQGGGAVEAFF.

This clone was counted a few times. The genes are TRBV27 and TRBJ1-2; 9 bases line up with TRBD1. Germline V gene data show CDR1 as MNHEY and CDR2 as SMNVEV (reference sequence). CDR3 size: 15 residues. Trimming removed 8 bases from V and 5 bases from J; junction bases left unmatched: 12. The DNA for the CDR3 is TGTGCCAGCGGAATCCCCGCGGGACAGGGATATGGCTACACCTTC. Translating gives CASGIPAGQGYGYTF.

The rearrangement links TRBV11-2 to TRBJ1-1; perhaps TRBD1 as D (6 bases). CDR1 and CDR2 from the germline V gene are SGHAT and FQNNGV. V was cut by 2 bases and J by 5 bases, with 9 bases left in between. The CDR3 contains 13 residues. CDR3 bases: TGTGCCAGCAGCTTACAGGGGAAAACTGAAGCTTTCTTT. Translation gives CASSLQGKTEAFF.

This chain joins TRBV9 and TRBJ1-2; D is unclear. This CDR3 comprises 18 residues. Germline V gene data show CDR1 as SGDLS and CDR2 as YYNGEE. Trimming cost V 4 bases and J 5 bases, with 27 bases left between them. CDR3 bases: TGTGCCAGCAGCCTACACCCGGTGGCGGATGAACTTGAGTATGGCTACACCTTC. Translation: CASSLHPVADELEYGYTF.

The V and J genes are TRBV3-1 (or the pseudogene TRBV3-2) and TRBJ1-1; D gene unclear. CDR1 is LGHDT, CDR2 YNNKEL, per germline (reference sequence). This CDR3 has 16 amino acids. V was shortened by 1 base and J by 0 bases, with 12 bases between the two germline ends. This CDR3 is CASSQVFSDMNTEAFF. CDR3 in DNA: TGTGCCAGCAGCCAAGTCTTTTCCGACATGAACACTGAAGCTTTCTTT.

Concerning this clone itself: The germline gene is not matched at one end of the junction; a read error may be the cause. The chain joins TRBV30 to TRBJ1-1; D unclear. The CDR3 has 11 residues. Per the germline V gene, CDR1 is GTSNPN and CDR2 is SVGIG (reference sequence). This CDR3 is CAWSVRRSVYF. CDR3 DNA: TGTGCCTGGAGTGTACGTAGGAGCGTTTACTTT.

The rearrangement links TRBV3-1 (or the pseudogene TRBV3-2) to TRBJ1-1, with D unclear. Germline-derived CDR1 and CDR2 are LGHDT and YNNKEL (reference sequence). The V end was cut by 4 bases, the J end by 2 bases, with 14 bases between. The CDR3 totals 15 residues. The CDR3 coding sequence is TGTGCCAGCAGCCGTTCCCCCCCGAGAAACACTGAAGCTTTCTTT. Residues: CASSRSPPRNTEAFF.

The V call is TRBV13, the J call TRBJ1-5; maybe TRBD1 (5 bases). V was trimmed by 4 bases and J by 9 bases, leaving 16 bases between them. Germline V gene sequence: CDR1 PRHDT, CDR2 FYEKMQ (reference sequence). CDR3 length: 14 amino acids. The CDR3 region has the DNA TGTGCCAGCAGCTACCGGGCCTCGGGGGGGCCCCAGCATTTT. It specifies CASSYRASGGPQHF. The complete variable domain, with remaining parts taken from reference TRBV13 and TRBJ1-5, reads AAGVIQSPRHLIKEKRETATLKCYPIPRHDTVYWYQQGPGQDPQFLISFYEKMQSDKGSIPDRFSAQQFSDYHSELNMSSLELGDSALYFCASSYRASGGPQHFGDGTRLSIL.

J is TRBJ1-1 and V is TRBV9; TRBD1 agrees at 8 bases. Trimming removed 4 bases from V and 2 bases from J; junction bases left unmatched: 4. The CDR3 consists of 14 residues. Germline CDR1 and CDR2: SGDLS and YYNGEE. DNA of the CDR3: TGTGCCAGCAGCCCGACAGGGGCAAACACTGAAGCTTTCTTT. Protein sequence: CASSPTGANTEAFF. The full variable domain, in which reference TRBV9 and TRBJ1-1 provide the parts outside the CDR3, is DSGVTQTPKHLITATGQRVTLRCSPRSGDLSVYWYQQSLDQGLQFLIQYYNGEERAKGNILERFSAQQFPDLHSELNLSSLELGDSALYFCASSPTGANTEAFFGQGTRLTVV.